One and the same sample provided the 15 T cell receptor beta chains below, sequenced in a study of Tregs in tolerant kidney transplant recipients. The data were produced by immunoSEQ multiplex PCR, yet TCRdb's version contains in-frame clones alone and is incomplete. The table includes tens of thousands of clones, 95% to 98% detected once. The material sequenced was Tregs from blood, taken before the transplant. These receptors all come from a human donor who received a combined kidney and bone marrow transplant.

V usage is TRBV5-5 and J usage is TRBJ2-7; TRBD1 might be the D (5 bases). This CDR3 contains 12 residues. Germline CDR1 reads SGHKS; CDR2 reads YYEKEE (reference sequence). Trimming removed 4 bases at V and 1 base at J, with 6 bases between. CDR3 nucleotides: TGTGCCAGCAGCCCAGGGTCCTACGAGCAGTACTTC. Amino acids: CASSPGSYEQYF.

V usage is TRBV6-1 and J usage is TRBJ2-3, with a tentative D call TRBD2 (7 bases). Trimming shortened V by 7 bases and J by 1 base, and 15 bases separated the two germline ends. In germline, CDR1 is MNHNS, CDR2 SASEGT. This CDR3 comprises 15 residues. CDR3 DNA: TGTGCCAGCAAGGGCAGGGGAGGGGGCACAGATACGCAGTATTTT. Its translation: CASKGRGGGTDTQYF.

This chain links TRBV11-2 with TRBJ2-3; the D gene is possibly TRBD1 (6 bases). This CDR3 is built from 16 residues. V lost 5 bases and J lost 0, with 15 bases in between. Germline lookup yields CDR1 SGHAT and CDR2 FQNNGV. The CDR3 DNA follows: TGTGCCAGCAGCCGAAGGACAGTTAGAAGCACAGATACGCAGTATTTT. Translation: CASSRRTVRSTDTQYF.

The CDR3 sequence is CASRKDRGGTGELFF. The CDR3 nucleotides read TGCGCCAGCAGGAAGGACAGGGGAGGAACCGGGGAGCTGTTTTTT. The gene calls are TRBV5-1 and TRBJ2-2; 9 nucleotides align to TRBD1. Germline-derived CDR1 and CDR2 are SGHRS and YFSETQ. This CDR3 region has 15 residues. Germline trimming cut 5 bases from V and 5 bases from J; bases unmatched to any gene: 7.

This chain uses TRBV5-1 with TRBJ2-1, with D tentatively TRBD1 (6 bases). There are 14 residues in the CDR3. The V end was cut by 4 bases, the J end by 3 bases, with 11 bases between. The germline gives CDR1 SGHRS, CDR2 YFSETQ. CDR3 sequence (DNA): TGCGCCAGCAGCCCGGGACAAAGCTACAATGAGCAGTTCTTC. This encodes CASSPGQSYNEQFF.

J is TRBJ2-1 and V is TRBV2; TRBD2 matches at 12 bases. With V trimmed by 5 bases and J by 9 bases, 5 bases remained unmatched. CDR3 length: 14 residues. The germline V gene encodes CDR1 SNHLY and CDR2 FYNNEI. The CDR3 sequence: CASSLTSGSGEQFF. The CDR3 nucleotides read TGTGCCAGCAGTTTGACTAGCGGGAGTGGTGAGCAGTTCTTC.

This chain links TRBV7-3 with TRBJ2-7; TRBD2 might be the D (6 bases). The CDR3 has 13 amino acids. Germline values: CDR1 SGHTA, CDR2 FQGTGA. The V and J ends lost 5 bases and 7 bases respectively, with 15 bases between them. The CDR3 spells CASSIGTLGEQYF. In DNA form, the CDR3 reads TGTGCCAGCAGCATTGGGACTCTGGGGGAGCAGTACTTC.

The chain couples TRBV7-8 to TRBJ1-2; a possible D gene is TRBD1 (6 bases). The ends were cut back, 0 bases at V and 2 bases at J, with 16 bases in the middle. The germline V gene encodes CDR1 SGHVS and CDR2 FQNEAQ. This CDR3 has 17 residues. This CDR3 reads CASSLARDTMKNYGYTF. The CDR3 nucleotides are TGTGCCAGCAGCTTAGCCCGGGACACTATGAAAAACTATGGCTACACCTTC.

This chain's CDR3 is CASSTRTSEINNEQFF. The CDR3, as DNA: TGTGCCAGCAGCACTAGGACTAGCGAGATCAACAATGAGCAGTTCTTC. The V and J genes are TRBV9 and TRBJ2-1; 9 bases line up with TRBD2. The CDR3 covers 16 residues. Losses at the gene ends were 4 bases for V and 5 bases for J; bases not matched to a gene: 10. CDR1 is SGDLS and CDR2 is YYNGEE in the germline V gene. Combining the CDR3 with reference TRBV9 and TRBJ2-1 gives the whole variable domain DSGVTQTPKHLITATGQRVTLRCSPRSGDLSVYWYQQSLDQGLQFLIQYYNGEERAKGNILERFSAQQFPDLHSELNLSSLELGDSALYFCASSTRTSEINNEQFFGPGTRLTVL.

This clone came up once. This chain connects TRBV9 to TRBJ1-3, with 7 bases matching TRBD1. J lost 0 bases, V lost 4 bases, and 7 bases had no gene match. The length of the CDR3 is 16 residues. Germline V gene lookup returns CDR1 SGDLS and CDR2 YYNGEE. The CDR3 reads CASSPRQGSSGNTIYF. Written as DNA, the CDR3 is TGTGCCAGCAGCCCCCGACAGGGAAGCTCTGGAAACACCATATATTTT.

In this sample, this clone turned up once. The rearrangement joins TRBV11-2 to TRBJ2-7; 12 nucleotides align to TRBD2. Germline CDR1 is SGHAT and CDR2 is FQNNGV. The CDR3 spans 14 residues. Trimming at V came to 7 bases and at J to 5 bases, leaving 6 bases not matched to a gene. The CDR3 nucleotides read TGTGCCAGCACCAGGACTAGCGGGATGAACGAGCAGTACTTC. The encoded protein is CASTRTSGMNEQYF.

The chain joins TRBV19 to TRBJ2-7; D perhaps matches TRBD1 (6 bases). The V end was cut by 2 bases, the J end by 4 bases, with 21 bases between. This CDR3 is 17 amino acids long. Germline loops: CDR1 LNHDA, CDR2 SQIVND (reference sequence). CDR3 region: CASSISSGAGAIYEQYF. Here the CDR3 DNA reads TGTGCCAGTAGTATATCCTCTGGGGCAGGGGCCATATACGAGCAGTACTTC.

On this clone: The same CDR3 can be traced to other DNA sequences in this sample. V and J are TRBV7-2 and TRBJ2-3; D gene unclear. The V and J ends lost 5 bases and 0 bases respectively, with 3 bases between them. The CDR3 totals 12 residues. From germline, CDR1 is SGHTA and CDR2 FQGNSA. The CDR3 here is CASSPSTDTQYF. In nucleotides, the CDR3 is TGTGCCAGCAGCCCAAGCACAGATACGCAGTATTTT.

This rearrangement joins TRBV18 to TRBJ1-3; D uncertain. V was clipped by 3 bases and J by 0 bases, with 9 bases between them. CDR1 and CDR2 from the germline V gene are KGHSH and LQKENI. The CDR3 totals 15 residues. CDR3 nucleotide sequence: TGTGCCAGCTCACCTTCCTTCGGCTCTGGAAACACCATATATTTT. Protein product: CASSPSFGSGNTIYF.

The chain links TRBV11-2 to TRBJ1-1; 9 nucleotides align to TRBD1. Trimming cost V 5 bases and J 1 base; bases outside gene matches: 8. The CDR3 is made up of 16 amino acids. Germline CDR1 reads SGHAT; CDR2 reads FQNNGV. CDR3 sequence reads: CASSPSGQGWNTEAFF. In DNA form, the CDR3 reads TGTGCCAGCAGCCCATCGGGACAGGGTTGGAACACTGAAGCTTTCTTT.